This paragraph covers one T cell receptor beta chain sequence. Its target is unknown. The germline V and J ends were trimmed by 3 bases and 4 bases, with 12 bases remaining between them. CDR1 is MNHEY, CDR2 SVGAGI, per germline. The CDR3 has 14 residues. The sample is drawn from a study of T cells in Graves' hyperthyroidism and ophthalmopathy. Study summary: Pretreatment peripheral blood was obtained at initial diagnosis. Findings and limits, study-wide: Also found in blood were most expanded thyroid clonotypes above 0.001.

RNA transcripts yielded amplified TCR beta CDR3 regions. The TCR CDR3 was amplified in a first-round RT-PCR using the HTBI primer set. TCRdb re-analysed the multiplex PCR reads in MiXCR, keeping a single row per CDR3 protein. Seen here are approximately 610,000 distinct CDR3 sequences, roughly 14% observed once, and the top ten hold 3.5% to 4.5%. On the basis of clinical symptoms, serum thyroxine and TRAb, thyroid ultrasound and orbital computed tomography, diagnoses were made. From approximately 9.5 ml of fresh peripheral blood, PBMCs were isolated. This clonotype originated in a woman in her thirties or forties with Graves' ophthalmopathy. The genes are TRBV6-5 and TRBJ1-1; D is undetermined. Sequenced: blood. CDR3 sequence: CASSYLDDLTEAFF. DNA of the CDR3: TGTGCCAGCAGTTATCTGGACGATCTCACTGAAGCTTTCTTT.